This T cell receptor beta chain is from a study of blood T cell repertoires in COVID-19. This CDR3 contains 17 residues. Germline V gene data show CDR1 as KGHSH and CDR2 as LQKENI. Trimming shortened V by 1 base and J by 5 bases, and 20 bases separated the two germline ends. Cohorts were determined from participant-reported clinical history. Here immunoSEQ multiplex PCR was the method, and the copy in TCRdb shows in-frame clones only, minus some. The sample holds approximately 290,000 clones, approximately 83% seen once. The receptor's source is a woman in her 30s who had recovered from COVID-19. Sequenced material: PBMCs or T cells enriched from blood (not recorded which). This rearrangement joins TRBV18 to TRBJ1-1, with D possibly matching TRBD1 (5 bases). The DNA of the CDR3 is TGTGCCAGCTCACCACGGGAGGCAGGGCAGGGATTAACTGAAGCTTTCTTT. Protein product: CASSPREAGQGLTEAFF.